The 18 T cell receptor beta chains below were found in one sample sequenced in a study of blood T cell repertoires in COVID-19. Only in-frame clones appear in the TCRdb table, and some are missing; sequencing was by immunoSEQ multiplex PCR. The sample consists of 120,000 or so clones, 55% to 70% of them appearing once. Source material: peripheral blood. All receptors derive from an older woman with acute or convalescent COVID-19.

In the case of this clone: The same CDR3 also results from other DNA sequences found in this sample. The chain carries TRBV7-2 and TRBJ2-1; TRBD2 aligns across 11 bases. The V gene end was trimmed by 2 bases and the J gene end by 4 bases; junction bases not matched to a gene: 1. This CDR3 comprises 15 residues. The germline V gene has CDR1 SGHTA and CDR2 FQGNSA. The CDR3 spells CASSLTSGGYNEQFF. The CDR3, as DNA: TGTGCCAGCAGCTTAACTAGCGGGGGTTACAATGAGCAGTTCTTC.

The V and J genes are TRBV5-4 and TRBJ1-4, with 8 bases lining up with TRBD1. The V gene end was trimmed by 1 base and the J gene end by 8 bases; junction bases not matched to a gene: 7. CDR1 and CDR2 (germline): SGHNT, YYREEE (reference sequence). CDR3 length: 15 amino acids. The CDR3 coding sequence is TGTGCCAGCAGCTTGCTGACAGGGGCAGGCGAAAAACTGTTTTTT. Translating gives CASSLLTGAGEKLFF. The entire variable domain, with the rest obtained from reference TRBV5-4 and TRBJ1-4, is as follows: ETGVTQSPTHLIKTRGQQVTLRCSSQSGHNTVSWYQQALGQGPQFIFQYYREEENGRGNFPPRFSGLQFPNYSSELNVNALELDDSALYLCASSLLTGAGEKLFFGSGTQLSVL.

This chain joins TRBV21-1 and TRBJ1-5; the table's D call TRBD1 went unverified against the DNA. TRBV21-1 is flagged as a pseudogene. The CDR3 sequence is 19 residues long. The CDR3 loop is CASSKEGDRHLNSNQPQHF. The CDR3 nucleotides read TGTGCCAGCAGCAAGGAAGGGGATAGACACCTCAATAGCAATCAGCCCCAGCATTTT.

CDR3 loop: CASSQGQGTEAFF. The CDR3 DNA reads TGCGCCAGCAGCCAGGGACAGGGCACTGAAGCTTTCTTT. The gene calls are TRBV5-1 and TRBJ1-1, with 9 bases lining up with TRBD1. The length of the CDR3 is 13 residues. Losses at the gene ends were 4 bases for V and 4 bases for J; bases not matched to a gene: 2. Germline-derived CDR1 and CDR2 are SGHRS and YFSETQ.

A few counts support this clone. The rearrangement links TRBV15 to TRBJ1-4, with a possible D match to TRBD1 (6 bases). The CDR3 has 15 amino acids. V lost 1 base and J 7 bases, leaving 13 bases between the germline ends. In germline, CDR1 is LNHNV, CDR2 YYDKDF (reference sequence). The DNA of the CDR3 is TGTGCCACCAGCAGAGTCAGGGAGGGGGGTGAAAAACTGTTTTTT. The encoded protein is CATSRVREGGEKLFF.

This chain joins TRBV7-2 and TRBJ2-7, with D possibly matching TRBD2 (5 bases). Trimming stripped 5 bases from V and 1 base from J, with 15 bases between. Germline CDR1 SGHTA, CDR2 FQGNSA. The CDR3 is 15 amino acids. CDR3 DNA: TGTGCCAGCAGCCCCCCCGGACTGTTATCCTACGAGCAGTACTTC. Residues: CASSPPGLLSYEQYF. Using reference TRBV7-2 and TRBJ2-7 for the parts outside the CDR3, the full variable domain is GAGVSQSPSNKVTEKGKDVELRCDPISGHTALYWYRQSLGQGLEFLIYFQGNSAPDKSGLPSDRFSAERTGGSVSTLTIQRTQQEDSAVYLCASSPPGLLSYEQYFGPGTRLTVT.

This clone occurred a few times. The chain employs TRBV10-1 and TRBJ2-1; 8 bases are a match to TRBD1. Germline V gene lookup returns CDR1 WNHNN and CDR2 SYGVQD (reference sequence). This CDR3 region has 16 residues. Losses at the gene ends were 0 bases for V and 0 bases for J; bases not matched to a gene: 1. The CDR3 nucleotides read TGCGCCAGCAGTGAGTCCGGGACAGGCTCCTACAATGAGCAGTTCTTC. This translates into CASSESGTGSYNEQFF.

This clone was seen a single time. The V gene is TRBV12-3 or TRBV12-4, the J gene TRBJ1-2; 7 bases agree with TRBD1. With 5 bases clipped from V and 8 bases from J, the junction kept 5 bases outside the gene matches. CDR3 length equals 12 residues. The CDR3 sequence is CASSTGAQGYTF. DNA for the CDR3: TGTGCCAGCAGTACAGGGGCGCAGGGCTACACCTTC.

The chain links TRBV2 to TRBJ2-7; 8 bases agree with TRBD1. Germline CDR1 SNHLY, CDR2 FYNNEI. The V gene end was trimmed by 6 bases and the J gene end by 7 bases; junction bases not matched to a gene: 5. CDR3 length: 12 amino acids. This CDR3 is CASSVQGVEQYF. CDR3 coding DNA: TGTGCCAGCAGCGTACAGGGGGTTGAGCAGTACTTC.

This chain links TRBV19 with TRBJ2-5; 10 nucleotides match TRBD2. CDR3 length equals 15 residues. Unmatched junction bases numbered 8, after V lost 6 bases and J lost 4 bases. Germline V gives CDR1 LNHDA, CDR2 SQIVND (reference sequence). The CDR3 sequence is CASRPIAGGGETQYF. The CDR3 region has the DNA TGTGCCAGTAGACCTATAGCGGGGGGCGGAGAGACCCAGTACTTC. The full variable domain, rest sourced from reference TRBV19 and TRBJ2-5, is DGGITQSPKYLFRKEGQNVTLSCEQNLNHDAMYWYRQDPGQGLRLIYYSQIVNDFQKGDIAEGYSVSREKKESFPLTVTSAQKNPTAFYLCASRPIAGGGETQYFGPGTRLLVL.

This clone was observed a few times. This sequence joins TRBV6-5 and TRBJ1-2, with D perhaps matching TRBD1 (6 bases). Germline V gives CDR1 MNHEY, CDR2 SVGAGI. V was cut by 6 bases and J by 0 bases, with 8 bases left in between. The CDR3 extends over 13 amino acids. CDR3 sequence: CASSRTANYGYTF. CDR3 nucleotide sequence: TGTGCCAGCAGCCGGACAGCTAACTATGGCTACACCTTC.

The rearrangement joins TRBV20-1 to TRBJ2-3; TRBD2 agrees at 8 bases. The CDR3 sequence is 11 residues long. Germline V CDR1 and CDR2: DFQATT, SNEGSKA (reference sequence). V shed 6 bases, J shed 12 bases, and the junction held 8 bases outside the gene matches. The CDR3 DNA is TGCAGTGCACGGACTAGCCTGGCCCAGTATTTT. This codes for CSARTSLAQYF.

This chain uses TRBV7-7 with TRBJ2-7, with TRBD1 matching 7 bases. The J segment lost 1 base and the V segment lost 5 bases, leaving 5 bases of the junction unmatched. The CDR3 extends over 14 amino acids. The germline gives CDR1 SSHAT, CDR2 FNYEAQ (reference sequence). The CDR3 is CASSPTRGSYEQYF. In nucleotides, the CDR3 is TGTGCCAGCAGCCCAACCAGGGGGTCCTACGAGCAGTACTTC.

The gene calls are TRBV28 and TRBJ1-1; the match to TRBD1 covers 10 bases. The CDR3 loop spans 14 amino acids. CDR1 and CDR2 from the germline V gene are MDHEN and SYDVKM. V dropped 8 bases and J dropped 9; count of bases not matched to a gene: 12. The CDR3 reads CASFSGTGVRQAFF. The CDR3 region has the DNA TGTGCCAGCTTTTCTGGGACAGGGGTACGACAAGCTTTCTTT.

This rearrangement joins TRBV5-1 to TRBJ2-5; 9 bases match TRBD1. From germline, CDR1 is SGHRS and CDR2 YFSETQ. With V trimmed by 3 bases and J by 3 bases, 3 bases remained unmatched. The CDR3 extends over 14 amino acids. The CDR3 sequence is CASSYGQGKETQYF. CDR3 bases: TGCGCCAGCAGCTATGGACAGGGGAAAGAGACCCAGTACTTC.

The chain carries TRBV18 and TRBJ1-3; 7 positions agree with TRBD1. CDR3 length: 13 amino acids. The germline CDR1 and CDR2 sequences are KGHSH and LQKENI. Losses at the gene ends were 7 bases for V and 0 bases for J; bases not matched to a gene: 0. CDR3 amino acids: CASWDSSGNTIYF. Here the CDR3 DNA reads TGTGCCAGCTGGGACAGCTCTGGAAACACCATATATTTT.

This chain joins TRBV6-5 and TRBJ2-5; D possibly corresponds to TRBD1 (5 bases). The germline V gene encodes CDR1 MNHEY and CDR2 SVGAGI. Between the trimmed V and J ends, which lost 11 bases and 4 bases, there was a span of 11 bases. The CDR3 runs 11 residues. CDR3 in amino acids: CACAQGETQYF. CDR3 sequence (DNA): TGTGCCTGCGCTCAGGGAGAGACCCAGTACTTC.

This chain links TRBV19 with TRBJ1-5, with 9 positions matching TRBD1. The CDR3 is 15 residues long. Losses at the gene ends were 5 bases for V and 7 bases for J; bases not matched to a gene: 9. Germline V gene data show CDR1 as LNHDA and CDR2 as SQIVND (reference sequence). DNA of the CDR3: TGTGCCAGTAGTCCCGGGACAGGGTATTTGCAGCCCCAGCATTTT. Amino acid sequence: CASSPGTGYLQPQHF.